This T cell receptor beta chain appears in the sequencing data of a study of PD-1 blockade in mismatch repair-deficient tumors. At the level of the study: Enrolled about 2013-2017, patients had progressing, pretreated mismatch repair-deficient cancers of 12 types.

PCR or immunohistochemistry showed mismatch repair deficiency in every enrolled patient. A few pembrolizumab responders had their TCRs sequenced. Sequenced by immunoSEQ multiplex PCR; TCRdb stores in-frame clones only, minus some. In the table there are 30,000 to 40,000 clones, about 85% of which are singletons. This CDR3 spans 13 amino acids. Germline CDR1 SGHTA, CDR2 FQGTGA. Germline trimming cut 5 bases from V and 15 bases from J; bases unmatched to any gene: 13. Specimen: PBMCs, collected less than 7 weeks after starting pembrolizumab. The rearrangement links TRBV7-3 to TRBJ2-1; TRBD1 matches 7 bases. The source is an adult with mismatch repair-deficient cancer. The DNA of the CDR3 is TGTGCCAGCAGCCAAGGACAGGCAGGAAAGCCGTTCTTC. It yields the protein CASSQGQAGKPFF.